The 12 T cell receptor beta chains presented below share a single source sample, sequenced in a study of T cells in Graves' hyperthyroidism and ophthalmopathy. TCR beta CDR3 region amplification was performed from RNA transcripts. The HTBI set primed first-round TCR CDR3 RT-PCR. TCRdb recomputed calls from the multiplex PCR reads with MiXCR, one row per CDR3 protein. The sample has around 800,000 distinct CDR3 sequences; approximately 40% are singletons. Material: blood. The receptors were sampled from a man aged 18 to 35 with Graves' hyperthyroidism.

This clonotype was observed many times. The J gene is TRBJ1-2, the V gene TRBV7-9; weak D call: TRBD1 (5 bases). The germline V gene has CDR1 SEHNR and CDR2 FQNEAQ (reference sequence). This CDR3 is 13 amino acids long. V was clipped by 4 bases and J by 7 bases, with 13 bases between them. CDR3 sequence: CASSSSGDRGYTF. The DNA of the CDR3 is TGTGCCAGCAGCTCATCGGGGGACCGTGGCTACACCTTC.

This clonotype turned up a few times. The V call is TRBV11-3, the J call TRBJ1-3, with 7 nucleotides matching TRBD1. The germline V gene has CDR1 SGHNT and CDR2 YENEEA. V shed 5 bases and J 4 bases; nucleotides not matched to a gene: 8. This CDR3 region has 15 residues. CDR3 bases: TGTGCCAGCAGCCCTTTAACAGGGGCCGGAAACACCATATATTTT. Translated, it gives CASSPLTGAGNTIYF.

Turning to this clonotype: One end of the junction is discordant with germline, which a read error may explain. The chain couples TRBV29-1 to TRBJ1-1, with no clear D. CDR1 is SQVTM and CDR2 is ANQGSEA in the germline V gene. The CDR3 consists of 11 residues. Written as DNA, the CDR3 is TGCAGCGTAGAAGCGCGGACTGAAGCTTTCTTT. Its translation: CSVEARTEAFF.

In regard to this clonotype: This may stem from a read error, because a much larger clone lies one nucleotide away. The CDR3 sequence is CASTSSNTEAFF. DNA of the CDR3: TGTGCCAGCACCTCCTCGAACACTGAAGCTTTCTTT. The rearrangement uses TRBV9 and TRBJ1-1; D gene ambiguous. The CDR3 extends over 12 amino acids. V lost 6 bases and J 1 base, leaving 7 bases between the germline ends. CDR1 and CDR2 from the germline V gene are SGDLS and YYNGEE.

Notes on this clonotype: The germline gene is not matched at one end of the junction; a read error may be the cause. The chain is built from TRBV5-1 and TRBJ2-5; tentative D call: TRBD1 (6 bases). CDR1 and CDR2 (germline): SGHRS, YFSETQ. CDR3 length: 14 residues. The CDR3 DNA reads as TGCGCCAGCACGACCCTGACAGGCCAAGGGACCCAGTACTTC. Protein: CASTTLTGQGTQYF.

This clonotype appeared many times. The chain recombines TRBV19 with TRBJ1-4; TRBD1 might be the D (5 bases). The CDR3 runs to 15 residues. Germline V CDR1 and CDR2: LNHDA, SQIVND (reference sequence). Deletions cut 4 bases from V and 3 bases from J, with 12 bases between. The CDR3: CASSTGPAANEKLFF. The DNA of the CDR3 is TGTGCCAGTAGTACGGGGCCGGCGGCTAATGAAAAACTGTTTTTT. The complete variable domain, with remaining parts taken from reference TRBV19 and TRBJ1-4, reads DGGITQSPKYLFRKEGQNVTLSCEQNLNHDAMYWYRQDPGQGLRLIYYSQIVNDFQKGDIAEGYSVSREKKESFPLTVTSAQKNPTAFYLCASSTGPAANEKLFFGSGTQLSVL.

This clonotype has a count of ten or more. The chain is built from TRBV29-1 and TRBJ1-5, with TRBD1 identical over 8 bases. The junction had 3 bases not matched to a gene; V was cut back by 3 bases and J by 2 bases. The CDR3 runs to 14 residues. From germline, CDR1 is SQVTM and CDR2 ANQGSEA. Here the CDR3 reads CSVETGAGNQPQHF. The CDR3 DNA is TGCAGCGTTGAGACAGGGGCAGGCAATCAGCCCCAGCATTTT. Using reference TRBV29-1 and TRBJ1-5 for the parts outside the CDR3, the full variable domain is SAVISQKPSRDICQRGTSLTIQCQVDSQVTMMFWYRQQPGQSLTLIATANQGSEATYESGFVIDKFPISRPNLTFSTLTVSNMSPEDSSIYLCSVETGAGNQPQHFGDGTRLSIL.

V and J are TRBV19 and TRBJ2-2; D is possibly TRBD1 (6 bases). V was shortened by 4 bases and J by 2 bases, with 14 bases between the two germline ends. The CDR3 totals 16 residues. CDR1 and CDR2 from the germline V gene are LNHDA and SQIVND (reference sequence). In DNA form, the CDR3 reads TGTGCCAGTAGTACCCAGGGGTCGGGAAACACCGGGGAGCTGTTTTTT. This translates into CASSTQGSGNTGELFF.

This clonotype was counted a few times. As DNA, the CDR3 is TGTGCCAGCAGTCCACACGACAGGGACTACGAGCAGTACTTC. Translation: CASSPHDRDYEQYF. V gene TRBV6-5 combines with J gene TRBJ2-7, with TRBD1 matching over 7 bases. Germline lookup yields CDR1 MNHEY and CDR2 SVGAGI. There are 14 residues in the CDR3. Losses at the gene ends were 5 bases for V and 3 bases for J; bases not matched to a gene: 7.

This clonotype was seen more than once but under ten times. The rearrangement links TRBV11-2 to TRBJ1-5, with a tentative D call TRBD1 (6 bases). V was clipped by 0 bases and J by 7 bases, with 13 bases between them. Germline V gene lookup returns CDR1 SGHAT and CDR2 FQNNGV. The CDR3 is made up of 15 amino acids. The CDR3 protein is CASSLDGQRGQPQHF. In DNA form, the CDR3 reads TGTGCCAGCAGCTTAGATGGACAGAGAGGGCAGCCCCAGCATTTT.

Turning to this clonotype: The limits of the CDR3 on the DNA are not certain, so only TCRdb's listed CDR3 is given. The chain uses TRBV2 and TRBJ1-5. The CDR3 spans 15 amino acids, including both terminal residues. CDR1 is SNHLY and CDR2 is FYNNEI in the germline V gene. The CDR3 sequence is CASRLRAGSNQPQHF.

In the case of this clonotype: This may stem from a read error, because a much larger clone lies one nucleotide away. V gene TRBV15 combines with J gene TRBJ2-2; D is unclear. CDR1 LNHNV and CDR2 YYDKDF come from the germline V gene (reference sequence). The V and J ends lost 8 bases and 6 bases respectively, with 16 bases between them. The CDR3 spans 14 residues. The CDR3 DNA follows: TGTGCCACCGCCCGCGAATATCACGCCGGGGAGCTGTTTTTT. Amino acid sequence: CATAREYHAGELFF.